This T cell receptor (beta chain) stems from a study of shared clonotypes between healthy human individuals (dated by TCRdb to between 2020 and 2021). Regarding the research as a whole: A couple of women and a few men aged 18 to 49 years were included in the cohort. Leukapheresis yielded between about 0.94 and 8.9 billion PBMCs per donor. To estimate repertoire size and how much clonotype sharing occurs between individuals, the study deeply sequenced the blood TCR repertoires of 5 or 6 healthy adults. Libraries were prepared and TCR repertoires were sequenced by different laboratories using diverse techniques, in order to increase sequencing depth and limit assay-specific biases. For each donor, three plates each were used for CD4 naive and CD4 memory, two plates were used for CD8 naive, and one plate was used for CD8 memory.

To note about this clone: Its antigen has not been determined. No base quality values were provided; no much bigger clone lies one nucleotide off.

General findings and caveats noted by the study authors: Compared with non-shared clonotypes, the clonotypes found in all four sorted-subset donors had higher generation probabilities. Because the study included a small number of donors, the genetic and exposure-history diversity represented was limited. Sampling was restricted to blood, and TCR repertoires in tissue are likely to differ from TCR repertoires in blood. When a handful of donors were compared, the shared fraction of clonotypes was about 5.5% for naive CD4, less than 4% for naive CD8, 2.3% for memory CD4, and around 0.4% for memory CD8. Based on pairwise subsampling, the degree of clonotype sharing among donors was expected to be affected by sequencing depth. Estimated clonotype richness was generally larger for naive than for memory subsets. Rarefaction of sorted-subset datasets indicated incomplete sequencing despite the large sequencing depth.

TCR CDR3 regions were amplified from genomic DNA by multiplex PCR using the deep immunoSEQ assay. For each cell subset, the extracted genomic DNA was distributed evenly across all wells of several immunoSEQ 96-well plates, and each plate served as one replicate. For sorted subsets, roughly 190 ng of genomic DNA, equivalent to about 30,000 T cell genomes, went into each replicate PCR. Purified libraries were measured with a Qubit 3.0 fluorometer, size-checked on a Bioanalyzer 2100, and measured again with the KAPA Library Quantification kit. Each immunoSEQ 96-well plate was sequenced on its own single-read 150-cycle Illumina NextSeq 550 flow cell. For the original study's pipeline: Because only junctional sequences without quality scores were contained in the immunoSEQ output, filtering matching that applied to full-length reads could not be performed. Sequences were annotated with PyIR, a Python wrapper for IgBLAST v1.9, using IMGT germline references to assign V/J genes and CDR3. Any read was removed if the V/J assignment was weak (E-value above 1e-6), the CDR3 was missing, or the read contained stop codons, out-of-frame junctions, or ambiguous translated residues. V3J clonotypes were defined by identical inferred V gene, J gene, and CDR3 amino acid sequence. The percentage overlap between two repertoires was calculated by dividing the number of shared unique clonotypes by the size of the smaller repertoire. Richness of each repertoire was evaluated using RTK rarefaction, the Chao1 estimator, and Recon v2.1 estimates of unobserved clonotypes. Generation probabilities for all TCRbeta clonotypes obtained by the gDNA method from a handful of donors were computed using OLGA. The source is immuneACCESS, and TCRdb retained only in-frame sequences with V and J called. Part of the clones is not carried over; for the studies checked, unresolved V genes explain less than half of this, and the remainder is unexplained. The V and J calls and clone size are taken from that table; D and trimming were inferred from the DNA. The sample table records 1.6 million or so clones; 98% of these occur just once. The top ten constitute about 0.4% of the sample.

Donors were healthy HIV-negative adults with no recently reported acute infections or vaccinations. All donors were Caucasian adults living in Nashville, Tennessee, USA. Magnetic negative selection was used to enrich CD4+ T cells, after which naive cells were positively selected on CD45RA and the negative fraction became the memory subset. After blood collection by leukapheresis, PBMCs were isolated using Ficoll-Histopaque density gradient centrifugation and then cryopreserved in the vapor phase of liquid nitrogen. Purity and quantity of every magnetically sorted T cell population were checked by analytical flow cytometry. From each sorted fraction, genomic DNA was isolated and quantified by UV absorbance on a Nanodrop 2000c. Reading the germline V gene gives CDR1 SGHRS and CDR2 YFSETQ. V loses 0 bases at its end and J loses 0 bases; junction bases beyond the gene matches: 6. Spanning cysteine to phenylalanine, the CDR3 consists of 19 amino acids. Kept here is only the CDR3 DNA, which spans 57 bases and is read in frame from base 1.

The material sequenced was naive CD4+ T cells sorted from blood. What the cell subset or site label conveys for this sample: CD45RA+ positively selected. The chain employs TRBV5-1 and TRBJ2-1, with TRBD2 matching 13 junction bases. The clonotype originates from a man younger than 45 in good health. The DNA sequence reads TGCGCCAGCAGCTTGGGGATGACTAGCGGGAGGAGCTCCTACAATGAGCAGTTCTTC. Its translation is CASSLGMTSGRSSYNEQFF. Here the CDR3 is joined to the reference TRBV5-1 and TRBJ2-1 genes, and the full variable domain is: KAGVTQTPRYLIKTRGQQVTLSCSPISGHRSVSWYQQTPGQGLQFLFEYFSETQRNKGNFPGRFSGRQFSNSRSEMNVSTLELGDSALYLCASSLGMTSGRSSYNEQFFGPGTRLTVL.